A selection of T cell receptor beta chains follows, all from one sample in a study of T cell clones after liver transplantation. Data came from immunoSEQ multiplex PCR; TCRdb stores just in-frame clones and leaves some out. The table lists fewer than 85,000 clones, 80% of them singletons. Sequenced here: CD4+ T cells from blood, sampled 12 months after liver transplant. All receptors derive from a human patient who received a liver transplant. Some T cells may be supplied by the graft donor. The CDR3 runs from the conserved cysteine through the conserved F or W. The D gene is left open where the match is weak. Clone size appears in some rows only: once, few, many, or a class for an expanded clone.

clone_size	d_call	v_call	j_call	cdr3_aa	cdr3_nt
NA	NA	TRBV6-1	TRBJ1-2	CATDRGGRSGYTF	TGTGCCACCGACCGAGGGGGTCGGTCTGGCTACACCTTC
NA	NA	TRBV30	TRBJ1-1	CAWSVLLPNTEAFF	TGTGCCTGGAGTGTCCTCCTCCCGAACACTGAAGCTTTCTTT
NA	NA	TRBV6-4	TRBJ2-1	CASSSQGLGEQFF	TGTGCCAGCAGCTCCCAGGGTTTGGGTGAGCAGTTCTTC
NA	NA	TRBV6-5	TRBJ1-1	CASSTGWGMNTEAFF	TGTGCCAGCAGTACCGGGTGGGGGATGAACACTGAAGCTTTCTTT
NA	NA	TRBV4-3	TRBJ2-1	CASSPESPMGVRNEQFF	TGCGCCAGCAGCCCCGAAAGCCCCATGGGGGTGAGGAATGAGCAGTTCTTC
NA	NA	TRBV28	TRBJ1-2	CASSFPQRTENYGYTF	TGTGCCAGCAGTTTCCCCCAGAGGACGGAAAACTATGGCTACACCTTC
NA	NA	TRBV30	TRBJ2-5	CAWKAMVIQETQYF	TGTGCCTGGAAAGCGATGGTAATACAAGAGACCCAGTACTTC
NA	NA	TRBV30	TRBJ2-7	CAWSVWTEYEQYF	TGTGCCTGGAGTGTTTGGACAGAATACGAGCAGTACTTC
once	NA	TRBV19	TRBJ1-1	CASSIGRDRNTEAFF	TGTGCCAGTAGTATAGGCAGGGATAGGAACACTGAAGCTTTCTTT
NA	NA	TRBV5-4	TRBJ2-2	CASSLRGSGTGELFF	TGTGCCAGCAGCTTGCGTGGGAGTGGCACCGGGGAGCTGTTTTTT
NA	NA	TRBV6-6	TRBJ2-7	CASSGGGHLDSYEQYF	TGTGCCAGCAGTGGCGGGGGACACCTAGACTCCTACGAGCAGTACTTC
NA	NA	TRBV19	TRBJ2-5	CASSSLALQETQYF	TGTGCCAGTAGTTCTTTAGCGCTCCAAGAGACCCAGTACTTC
NA	NA	TRBV7-2	TRBJ2-1	CASSLVADLNEQFF	TGTGCCAGCAGCTTAGTGGCTGATCTCAATGAGCAGTTCTTC
NA	NA	TRBV30	TRBJ1-1	CAWILMNTEAFF	TGTGCCTGGATTTTGATGAACACTGAAGCTTTCTTT
NA	TRBD1	TRBV7-2	TRBJ1-2	CASSPTPTGKFGGYTF	TGTGCCAGCAGCCCAACCCCGACAGGGAAGTTCGGTGGCTACACCTTC
NA	NA	TRBV27	TRBJ1-1	CASKSTSGVTEAFF	TGTGCCAGCAAATCAACGTCGGGGGTTACTGAAGCTTTCTTT